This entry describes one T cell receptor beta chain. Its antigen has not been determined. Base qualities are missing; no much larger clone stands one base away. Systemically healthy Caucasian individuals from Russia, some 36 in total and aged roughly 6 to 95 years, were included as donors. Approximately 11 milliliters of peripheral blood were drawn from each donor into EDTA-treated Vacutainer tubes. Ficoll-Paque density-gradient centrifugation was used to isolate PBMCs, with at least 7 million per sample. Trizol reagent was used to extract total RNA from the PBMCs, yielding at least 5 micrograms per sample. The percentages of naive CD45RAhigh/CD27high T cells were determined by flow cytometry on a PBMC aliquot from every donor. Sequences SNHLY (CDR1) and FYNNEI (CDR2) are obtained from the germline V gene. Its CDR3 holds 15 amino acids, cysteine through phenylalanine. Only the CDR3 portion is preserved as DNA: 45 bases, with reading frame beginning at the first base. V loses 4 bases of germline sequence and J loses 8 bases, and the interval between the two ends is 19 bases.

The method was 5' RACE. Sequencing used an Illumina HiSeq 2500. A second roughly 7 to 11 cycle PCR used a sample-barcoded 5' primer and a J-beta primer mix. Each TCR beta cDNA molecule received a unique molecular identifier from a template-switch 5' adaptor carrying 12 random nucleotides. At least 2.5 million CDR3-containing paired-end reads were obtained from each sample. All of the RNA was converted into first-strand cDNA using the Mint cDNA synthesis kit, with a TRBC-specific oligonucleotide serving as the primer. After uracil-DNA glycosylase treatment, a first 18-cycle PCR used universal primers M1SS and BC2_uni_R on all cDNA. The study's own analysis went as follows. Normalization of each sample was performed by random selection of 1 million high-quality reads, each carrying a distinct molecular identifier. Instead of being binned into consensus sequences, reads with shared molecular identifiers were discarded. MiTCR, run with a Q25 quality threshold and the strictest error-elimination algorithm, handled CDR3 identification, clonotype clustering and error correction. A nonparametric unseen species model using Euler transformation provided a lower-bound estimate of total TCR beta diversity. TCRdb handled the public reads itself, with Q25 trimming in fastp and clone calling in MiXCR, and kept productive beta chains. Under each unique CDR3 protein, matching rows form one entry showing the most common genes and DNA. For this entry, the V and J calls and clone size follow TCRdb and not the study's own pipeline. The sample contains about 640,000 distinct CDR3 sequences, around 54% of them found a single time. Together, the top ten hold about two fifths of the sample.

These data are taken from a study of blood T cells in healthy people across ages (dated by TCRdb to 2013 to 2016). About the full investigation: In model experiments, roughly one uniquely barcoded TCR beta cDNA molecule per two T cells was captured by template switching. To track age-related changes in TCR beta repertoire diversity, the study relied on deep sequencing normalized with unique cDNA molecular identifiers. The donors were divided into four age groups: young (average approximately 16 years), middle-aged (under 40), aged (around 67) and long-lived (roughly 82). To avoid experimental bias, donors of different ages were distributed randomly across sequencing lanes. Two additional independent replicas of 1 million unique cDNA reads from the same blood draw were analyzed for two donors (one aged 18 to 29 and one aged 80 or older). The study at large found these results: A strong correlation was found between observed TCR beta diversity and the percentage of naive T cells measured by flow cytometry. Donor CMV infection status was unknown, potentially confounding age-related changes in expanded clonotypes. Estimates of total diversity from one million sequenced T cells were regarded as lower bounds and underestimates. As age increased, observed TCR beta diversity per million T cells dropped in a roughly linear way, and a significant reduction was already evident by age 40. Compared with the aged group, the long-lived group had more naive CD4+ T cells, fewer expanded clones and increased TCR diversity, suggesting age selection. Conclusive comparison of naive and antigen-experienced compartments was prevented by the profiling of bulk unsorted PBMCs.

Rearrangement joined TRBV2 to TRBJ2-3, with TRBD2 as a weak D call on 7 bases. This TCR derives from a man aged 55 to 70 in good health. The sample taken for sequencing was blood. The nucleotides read TGTGCCAGCAGTGGGATAGGGGGGGACGCTCCTACGCAGTATTTT. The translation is CASSGIGGDAPTQYF. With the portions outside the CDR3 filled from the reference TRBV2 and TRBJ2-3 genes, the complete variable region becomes EPEVTQTPSHQVTQMGQEVILRCVPISNHLYFYWYRQILGQKVEFLVSFYNNEISEKSEIFDDQFSVERPDGSNFTLKIRSTKLEDSAMYFCASSGIGGDAPTQYFGPGTRLTVL.